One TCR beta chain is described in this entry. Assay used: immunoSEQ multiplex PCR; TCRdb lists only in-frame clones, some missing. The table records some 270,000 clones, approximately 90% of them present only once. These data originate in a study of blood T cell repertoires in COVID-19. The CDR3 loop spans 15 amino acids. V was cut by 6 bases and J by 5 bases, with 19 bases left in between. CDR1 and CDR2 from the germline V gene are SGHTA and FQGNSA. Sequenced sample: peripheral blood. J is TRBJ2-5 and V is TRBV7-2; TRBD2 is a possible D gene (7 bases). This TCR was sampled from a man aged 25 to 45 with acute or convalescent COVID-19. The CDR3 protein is CASSYSAGQGETQYF. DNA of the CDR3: TGTGCCAGCAGTTACTCAGCGGGGCAGGGGGAGACCCAGTACTTC.